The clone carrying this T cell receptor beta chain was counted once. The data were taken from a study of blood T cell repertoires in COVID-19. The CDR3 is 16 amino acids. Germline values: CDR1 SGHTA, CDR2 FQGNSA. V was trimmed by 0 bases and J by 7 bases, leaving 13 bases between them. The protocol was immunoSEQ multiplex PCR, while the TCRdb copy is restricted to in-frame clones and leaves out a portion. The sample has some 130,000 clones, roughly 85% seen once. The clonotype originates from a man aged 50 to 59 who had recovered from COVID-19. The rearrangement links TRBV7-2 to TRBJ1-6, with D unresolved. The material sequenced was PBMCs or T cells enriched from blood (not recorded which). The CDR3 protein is CASSLAHGGGNSPLHF. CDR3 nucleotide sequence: TGTGCCAGCAGCTTAGCCCACGGTGGCGGAAATTCACCCCTCCACTTT.